This T cell receptor (beta chain) was sequenced for a study of blood T cell repertoires in COVID-19. At the level of the study: Material from acute and convalescent COVID-19 was sourced from the United States, Italy and Spain. The analysed material was cDNA or gDNA that came from T cells, B-cell-depleted T cells, or PBMCs.

Study processing details: Reference gene primers were amplified, and this amplification served to estimate nucleated cell counts. Data came from immunoSEQ multiplex PCR; TCRdb stores just in-frame clones and leaves some out. V and J calls and clone size are as listed in that table; D and trimming were resolved from the DNA. The sample yields some 74,000 clones, 65% to 85% seen once. Unmatched junction bases numbered 6, after V lost 6 bases and J lost 7 bases. Germline lookup yields CDR1 MDHEN and CDR2 SYDVKM. This CDR3 is built from 14 residues. This clone has a handful of counts. The specimen was peripheral blood. The J gene is TRBJ2-4, the V gene TRBV28; 10 bases match TRBD2. This receptor was obtained from a man in his 70s with active or convalescent COVID-19. Written as DNA, the CDR3 is TGTGCCAGCAGCCAAGCGGGGGGGCTTAACATTCAGTACTTC. It translates to CASSQAGGLNIQYF.